This paragraph covers one T cell receptor (beta chain) sequence. Its target is unknown. The sample comes from a study of shared clonotypes between healthy human individuals. The study, taken as a whole, reports: Naive subsets tended to show greater estimated richness than memory subsets. It was observed that approximately 5% of naive CD4 clonotypes were shared across a handful of donors. All-four-donor shared clonotypes had higher generation probabilities than non-shared clonotypes did.

Assay: immunoSEQ multiplex PCR; the TCRdb copy retains only in-frame clones and omits some. This table has some 1 million clones, about 75% appearing once. V lost 5 bases to trimming and J lost 6 bases; unmatched junction nucleotides: 5. The CDR3 covers 13 residues. Germline CDR1 and CDR2: MDHEN and SYDVKM. This clonotype was obtained from a young man in good health. The V call is TRBV28, the J call TRBJ1-2, with 8 bases matching TRBD1. The source material was memory CD4+ T cells sorted from blood. Indicated subset: CD45RA-negative fraction. CDR3 region: CASSPSRGHGYTF. In nucleotides, the CDR3 is TGTGCCAGCAGTCCGTCCAGGGGGCATGGCTACACCTTC.